Listed below are T cell receptor beta chains from one sample, sequenced in a study of blood T cells in healthy people across ages. From the 5' RACE reads, TCRdb called clonotypes with MiXCR, one entry per CDR3 protein. Counted here are roughly 680,000 distinct CDR3 sequences, over 40% occurring once; the ten biggest clones make up approximately 13%. The sequencing input was blood. The receptors here all came from an elderly woman in good health. CDR3s include the opening cysteine and the closing phenylalanine or tryptophan. D genes are given only for firm matches. Where a row states a size, it is once, few, many or the class of an expanded clone; other rows omit it.

. . TRBJ2-3 TRBV4-2 CASSQENWADTQYF TGTGCCAGCAGCCAAGAAAACTGGGCAGATACGCAGTATTTT
. TRBD1 TRBJ1-4 TRBV14 CASSQRTGGTNEKLFF TGTGCCAGCAGCCAGAGGACAGGAGGGACTAATGAAAAACTGTTTTTT
many . TRBJ2-5 TRBV7-8 CASSALGGNGETQYF TGTGCCAGCAGTGCCCTCGGGGGAAACGGGGAGACCCAGTACTTC
. . TRBJ2-3 TRBV5-1 CASSSRTSEDTQYF TGCGCCAGCAGCTCCCGGACCAGCGAGGATACGCAGTATTTT
. . TRBJ2-2 TRBV20-1 CSAAGGGDTGELFF TGCAGTGCGGCAGGAGGGGGCGACACCGGGGAGCTGTTTTTT
. TRBD2 TRBJ2-1 TRBV20-1 CSAALATSRQETQFF TGCAGTGCTGCTTTGGCGACTAGCAGACAAGAGACCCAGTTCTTC
many TRBD2 TRBJ2-2 TRBV24-1 CATSDPGLASAGELFF TGTGCCACCAGTGATCCGGGACTAGCGAGCGCCGGGGAGCTGTTTTTT
. . TRBJ1-1 TRBV28 CASSFLGGAEAFF TGTGCCAGCAGTTTTCTGGGAGGGGCTGAAGCTTTCTTT
. . TRBJ2-7 TRBV4-1 CASSPPLGSGSYEQYF TGCGCCAGCAGCCCCCCCCTAGGGAGCGGATCCTACGAGCAGTACTTC
. . TRBJ2-4 TRBV4-2 CASSQERALAKNIQYF TGTGCCAGCAGCCAAGAGAGGGCCCTAGCCAAAAACATTCAGTACTTC
. . TRBJ1-2 TRBV15 CATSRALETANYGYTF TGTGCCACCAGCAGAGCCTTAGAAACAGCTAACTATGGCTACACCTTC
few TRBD1 TRBJ1-2 TRBV10-3 CAIREGQGGNGYTF TGTGCCATCAGGGAAGGACAGGGTGGAAATGGCTACACCTTC
. . TRBJ1-5 TRBV20-1 CSASGSGFNQPQHF TGCAGTGCTAGTGGATCGGGATTCAATCAGCCCCAGCATTTT